A selection of T cell receptor beta chains follows, all from one sample in a study of tumor-infiltrating lymphocytes in oesophageal squamous cell carcinoma. TCRdb passed the PCR reads through MiXCR, listing each CDR3 protein once. The table has about 20,000 distinct CDR3 sequences, almost 40% seen once. The sequenced material came from blood. The receptors were sampled from a male donor with esophageal squamous cell carcinoma. CDR3s include the opening cysteine and the closing phenylalanine or tryptophan. D genes are given only for firm matches. Not every row has a clone size; where given, it reads once, few, many or a size class.

abundance: many; v_gene: TRBV27; d_gene: TRBD1; j_gene: TRBJ1-6; CDR3aa: CASSRGGDRTEALHF; CDR3nt: TGTGCCAGCAGTAGAGGGGGGGACAGGACTGAGGCCCTCCACTTT
abundance: NA; v_gene: TRBV7-1; d_gene: NA; j_gene: TRBJ2-1; CDR3aa: CASTVGSSYNEQFF; CDR3nt: TGTGCCAGCACCGTGGGGAGCTCCTACAATGAGCAGTTCTTC
abundance: NA; v_gene: TRBV11-1; d_gene: TRBD2; j_gene: TRBJ2-3; CDR3aa: CASSPYPSGSTDTQYF; CDR3nt: TGTGCCAGCAGCCCCTACCCTAGCGGGAGCACAGATACGCAGTATTTT
abundance: NA; v_gene: TRBV7-2; d_gene: TRBD2; j_gene: TRBJ2-3; CDR3aa: CASSPWTSGSSDTQYF; CDR3nt: TGTGCCAGCAGCCCCTGGACTAGCGGGAGTTCAGATACGCAGTATTTT
abundance: NA; v_gene: TRBV7-2; d_gene: NA; j_gene: TRBJ2-7; CDR3aa: CASSPRGPTDRFF; CDR3nt: TGTGCCAGCAGTCCCAGGGGACCTACCGACCGGTTCTTC
abundance: many; v_gene: TRBV11-2; d_gene: TRBD1; j_gene: TRBJ2-7; CDR3aa: CASSSGTGNYEQYF; CDR3nt: TGTGCCAGCAGCTCCGGGACAGGGAATTACGAGCAGTACTTC
abundance: NA; v_gene: TRBV19; d_gene: TRBD2; j_gene: TRBJ2-2; CDR3aa: CASSIRAGGRNTGELFF; CDR3nt: TGTGCCAGTAGTATCAGGGCGGGGGGCAGGAACACCGGGGAGCTGTTTTTT
abundance: few; v_gene: TRBV7-3; d_gene: TRBD1; j_gene: TRBJ2-2; CDR3aa: CASSAQGVGELFF; CDR3nt: TGTGCCAGCAGCGCCCAGGGGGTAGGGGAGCTGTTTTTT
abundance: NA; v_gene: TRBV7-4; d_gene: TRBD2; j_gene: TRBJ2-7; CDR3aa: CASSLAGTREDEQYF; CDR3nt: TGTGCCAGCAGCTTAGCCGGGACTAGGGAAGACGAGCAGTACTTC
abundance: few; v_gene: TRBV7-2; d_gene: TRBD2; j_gene: TRBJ2-1; CDR3aa: CASSFTSGSGNEQFF; CDR3nt: TGTGCCAGCAGCTTCACTAGCGGGAGTGGCAATGAGCAGTTCTTC
abundance: once; v_gene: TRBV7-6; d_gene: TRBD1; j_gene: TRBJ2-1; CDR3aa: CASSRDRGGNEQFF; CDR3nt: TGTGCCAGCAGCCGGGACAGGGGAGGGAATGAGCAGTTCTTC
abundance: NA; v_gene: TRBV7-3; d_gene: TRBD2; j_gene: TRBJ2-5; CDR3aa: CASSSLGLAGGYNEQYF; CDR3nt: TGTGCCAGCAGCTCCCTGGGGCTAGCGGGAGGTTACAATGAGCAGTACTTC
abundance: NA; v_gene: TRBV7-6; d_gene: TRBD1; j_gene: TRBJ2-2; CDR3aa: CASSLMRGDRAHTGELFF; CDR3nt: TGTGCCAGCAGCTTAATGCGCGGAGACAGGGCCCACACCGGGGAGCTGTTTTTT
abundance: NA; v_gene: TRBV7-6; d_gene: TRBD1; j_gene: TRBJ2-1; CDR3aa: CASSLGTGGQFF; CDR3nt: TGTGCCAGCAGCTTAGGGACAGGTGGGCAGTTCTTC
abundance: NA; v_gene: TRBV18; d_gene: TRBD1; j_gene: TRBJ2-3; CDR3aa: CASSPPATGVTDTQYF; CDR3nt: TGTGCCAGCTCACCACCGGCTACAGGGGTCACAGATACGCAGTATTTT
abundance: NA; v_gene: TRBV2; d_gene: NA; j_gene: TRBJ2-1; CDR3aa: CASSRQPEQFF; CDR3nt: TGTGCCAGCAGCCGACAGCCTGAGCAGTTCTTC
abundance: NA; v_gene: TRBV28; d_gene: NA; j_gene: TRBJ2-7; CDR3aa: CASSLGGSTYNEQYF; CDR3nt: TGTGCCAGCAGTTTAGGAGGGAGCACCTACAATGAGCAGTACTTC